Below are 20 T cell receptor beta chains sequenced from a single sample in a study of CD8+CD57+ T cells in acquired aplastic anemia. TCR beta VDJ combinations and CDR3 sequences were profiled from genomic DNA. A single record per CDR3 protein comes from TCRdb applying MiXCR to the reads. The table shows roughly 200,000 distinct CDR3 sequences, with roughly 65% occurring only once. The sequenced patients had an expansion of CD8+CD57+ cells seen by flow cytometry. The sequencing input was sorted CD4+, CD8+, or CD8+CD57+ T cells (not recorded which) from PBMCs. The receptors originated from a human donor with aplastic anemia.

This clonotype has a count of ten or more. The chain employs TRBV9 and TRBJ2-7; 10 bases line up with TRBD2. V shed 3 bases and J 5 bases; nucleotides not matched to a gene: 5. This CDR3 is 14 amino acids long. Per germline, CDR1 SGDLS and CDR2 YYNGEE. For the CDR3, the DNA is TGTGCCAGCAGCGGAGCGGGGGGGCGCGACGAGCAGTACTTC. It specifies CASSGAGGRDEQYF.

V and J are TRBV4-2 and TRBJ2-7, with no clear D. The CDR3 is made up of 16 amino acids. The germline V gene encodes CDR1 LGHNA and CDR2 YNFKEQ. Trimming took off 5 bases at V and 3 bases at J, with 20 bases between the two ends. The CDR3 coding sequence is TGTGCCAGCAGCGAATACATGACCAGCTCCGGCTACGAGCAGTACTTC. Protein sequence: CASSEYMTSSGYEQYF.

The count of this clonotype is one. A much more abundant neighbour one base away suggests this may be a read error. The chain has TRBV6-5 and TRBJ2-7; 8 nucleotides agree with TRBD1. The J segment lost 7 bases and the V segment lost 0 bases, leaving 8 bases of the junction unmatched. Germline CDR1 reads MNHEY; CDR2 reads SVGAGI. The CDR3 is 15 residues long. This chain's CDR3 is CASSYSEEQGGEQYF. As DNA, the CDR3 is TGTGCCAGCAGTTACTCGGAGGAACAGGGGGGAGAGCAGTACTTC.

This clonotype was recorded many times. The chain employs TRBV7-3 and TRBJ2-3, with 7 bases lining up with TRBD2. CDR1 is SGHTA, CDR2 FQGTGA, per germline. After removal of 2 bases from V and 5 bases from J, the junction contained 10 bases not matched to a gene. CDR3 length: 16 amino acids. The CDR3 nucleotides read TGTGCCAGCAGCTTATTGGGAGGGGACTATATAGATACGCAGTATTTT. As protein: CASSLLGGDYIDTQYF.

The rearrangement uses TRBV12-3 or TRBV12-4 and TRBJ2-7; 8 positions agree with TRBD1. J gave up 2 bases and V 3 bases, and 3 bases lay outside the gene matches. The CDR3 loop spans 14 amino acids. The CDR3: CASSFGTGPYEQYF. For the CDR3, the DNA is TGTGCCAGCAGTTTCGGGACAGGACCCTACGAGCAGTACTTC.

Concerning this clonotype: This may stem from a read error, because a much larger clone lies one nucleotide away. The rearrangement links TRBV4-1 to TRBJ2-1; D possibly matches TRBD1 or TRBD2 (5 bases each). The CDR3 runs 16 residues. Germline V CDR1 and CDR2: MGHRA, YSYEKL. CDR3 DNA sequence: TGCGCCAGCAGCCAACTCACAGGAGAGGGATTCAATGAGCAGGTCTTC. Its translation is CASSQLTGEGFNEQVF.

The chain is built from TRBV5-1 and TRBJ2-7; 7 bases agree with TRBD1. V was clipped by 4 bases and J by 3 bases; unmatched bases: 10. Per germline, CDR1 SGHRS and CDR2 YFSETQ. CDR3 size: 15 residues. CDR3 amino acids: CASSELRDSLYEQYF. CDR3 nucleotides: TGCGCCAGCAGCGAACTTCGGGACAGCCTCTACGAGCAGTACTTC.

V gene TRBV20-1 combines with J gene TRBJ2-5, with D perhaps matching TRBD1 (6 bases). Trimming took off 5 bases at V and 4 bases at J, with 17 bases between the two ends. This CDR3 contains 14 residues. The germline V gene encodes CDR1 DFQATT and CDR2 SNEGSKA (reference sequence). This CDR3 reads CSAPSTGMGETQYF. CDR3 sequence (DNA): TGCAGTGCTCCAAGCACAGGGATGGGAGAGACCCAGTACTTC.

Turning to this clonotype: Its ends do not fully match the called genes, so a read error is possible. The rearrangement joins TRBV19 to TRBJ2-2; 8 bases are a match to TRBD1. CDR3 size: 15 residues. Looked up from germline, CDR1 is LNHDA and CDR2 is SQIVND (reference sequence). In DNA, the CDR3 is TGTGCCAGTAGTACCCCAGGACAGGGCGCCGGGGAGCCGTTTTTT. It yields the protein CASSTPGQGAGEPFF.

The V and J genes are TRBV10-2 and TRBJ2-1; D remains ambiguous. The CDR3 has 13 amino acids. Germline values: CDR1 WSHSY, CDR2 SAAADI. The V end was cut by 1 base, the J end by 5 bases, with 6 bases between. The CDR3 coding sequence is TGCGCCAGCAGTGAGTTCTCGAACAATGAGCAGTTCTTC. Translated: CASSEFSNNEQFF.

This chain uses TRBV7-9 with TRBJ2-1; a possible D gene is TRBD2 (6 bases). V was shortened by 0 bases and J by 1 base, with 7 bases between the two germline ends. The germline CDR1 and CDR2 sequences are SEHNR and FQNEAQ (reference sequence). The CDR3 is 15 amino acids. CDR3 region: CASSLAGRSYNEQFF. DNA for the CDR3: TGTGCCAGCAGCTTAGCGGGGAGGTCCTACAATGAGCAGTTCTTC.

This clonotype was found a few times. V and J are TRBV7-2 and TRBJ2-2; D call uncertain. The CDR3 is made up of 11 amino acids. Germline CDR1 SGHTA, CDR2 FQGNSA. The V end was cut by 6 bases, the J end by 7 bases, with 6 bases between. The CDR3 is CASRYDGELFF. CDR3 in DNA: TGTGCCAGCAGATATGACGGGGAGCTGTTTTTT.

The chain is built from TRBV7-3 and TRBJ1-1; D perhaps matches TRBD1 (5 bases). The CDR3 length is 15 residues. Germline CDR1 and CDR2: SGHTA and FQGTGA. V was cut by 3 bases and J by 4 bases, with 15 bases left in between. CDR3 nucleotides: TGTGCCAGCAGCTTTGTCCCTGGGGGTGCCACTGAAGCTTTCTTT. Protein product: CASSFVPGGATEAFF.

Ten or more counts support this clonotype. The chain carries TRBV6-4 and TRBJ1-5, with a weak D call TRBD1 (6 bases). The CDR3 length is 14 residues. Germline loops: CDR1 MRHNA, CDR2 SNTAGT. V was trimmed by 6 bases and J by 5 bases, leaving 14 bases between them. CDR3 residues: CASRPGTYYQPQHF. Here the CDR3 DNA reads TGTGCCAGCAGGCCCGGGACATACTATCAGCCCCAGCATTTT.

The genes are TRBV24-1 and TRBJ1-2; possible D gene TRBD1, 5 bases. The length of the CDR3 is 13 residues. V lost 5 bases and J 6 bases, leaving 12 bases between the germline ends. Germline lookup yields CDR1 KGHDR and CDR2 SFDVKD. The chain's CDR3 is CATSGWGDHGYTF. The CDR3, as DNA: TGTGCCACCAGTGGTTGGGGGGACCATGGCTACACCTTC.

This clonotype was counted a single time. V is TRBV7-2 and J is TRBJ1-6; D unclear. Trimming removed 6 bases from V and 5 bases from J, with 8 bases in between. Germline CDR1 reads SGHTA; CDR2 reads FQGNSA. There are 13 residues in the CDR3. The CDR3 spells CASRGRNNSPLHF. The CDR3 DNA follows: TGTGCCAGCAGAGGACGCAATAATTCACCCCTCCACTTT.

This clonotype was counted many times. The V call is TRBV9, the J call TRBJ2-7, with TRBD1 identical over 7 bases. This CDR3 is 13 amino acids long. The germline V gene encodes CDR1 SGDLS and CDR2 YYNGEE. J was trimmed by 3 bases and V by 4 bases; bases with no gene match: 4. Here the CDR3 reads CASSLRDSYEQYF. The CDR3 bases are TGTGCCAGCAGCCTCCGGGACAGCTACGAGCAGTACTTC.

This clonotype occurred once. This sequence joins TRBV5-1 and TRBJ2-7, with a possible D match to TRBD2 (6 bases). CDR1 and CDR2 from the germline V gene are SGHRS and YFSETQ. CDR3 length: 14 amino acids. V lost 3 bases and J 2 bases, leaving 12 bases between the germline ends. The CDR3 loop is CASSSGDKAYEQYF. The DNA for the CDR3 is TGCGCCAGCAGCTCGGGGGATAAGGCCTACGAGCAGTACTTC.

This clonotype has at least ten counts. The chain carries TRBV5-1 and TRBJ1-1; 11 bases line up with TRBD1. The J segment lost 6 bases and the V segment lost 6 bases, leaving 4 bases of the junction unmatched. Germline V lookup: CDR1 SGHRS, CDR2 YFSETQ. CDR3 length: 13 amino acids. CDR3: CASIPGQGAEAFF. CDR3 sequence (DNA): TGCGCCAGCATCCCGGGACAGGGGGCTGAAGCTTTCTTT.

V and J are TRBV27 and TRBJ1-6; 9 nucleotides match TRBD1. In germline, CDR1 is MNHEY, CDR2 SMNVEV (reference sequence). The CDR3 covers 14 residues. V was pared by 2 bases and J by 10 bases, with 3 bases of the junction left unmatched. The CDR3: CASSLETGGSPLHF. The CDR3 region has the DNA TGTGCCAGCAGTTTAGAGACAGGGGGGTCACCCCTCCACTTT.